One and the same sample provided the 26 T cell receptor beta chains below, sequenced in a study of T-cell memory formation after mild COVID-19. TCRdb ran MiXCR on the 5' RACE reads and lists one entry per CDR3 protein. The sample holds some 15,000 distinct CDR3 sequences, roughly 19% seen once. The sequencing input was PBMCs or a T cell subset sorted from them (not recorded which). The origin of the receptors is an adult woman who had mild COVID-19 (a few samples of this study predate the infection). Cell type and time point are not known.

This clonotype was seen at least ten times. The DNA of the CDR3 is TGTGCCAGCAGCCTCGAGCGGGGGAACACAGATACGCAGTATTTT. Protein product: CASSLERGNTDTQYF. The chain uses TRBV7-9 and TRBJ2-3; 8 positions agree with TRBD2. V gave up 5 bases and J gave up 2 bases; unmatched junction bases: 6. The CDR3 runs to 15 residues. The germline gives CDR1 SEHNR, CDR2 FQNEAQ (reference sequence).

The chain carries TRBV7-6 and TRBJ1-2, with TRBD1 identical over 7 bases. Looked up from germline, CDR1 is SGHVS and CDR2 is FNYEAQ. The CDR3 has 15 residues. With V trimmed by 2 bases and J by 7 bases, 10 bases remained unmatched. This CDR3 is CASSLPQTGWGGYTF. CDR3 DNA sequence: TGTGCCAGCAGCTTACCCCAGACAGGGTGGGGTGGCTACACCTTC.

This clonotype was detected many times. The chain uses TRBV20-1 and TRBJ1-6; TRBD1 might be the D (6 bases). CDR1 and CDR2 (germline): DFQATT, SNEGSKA (reference sequence). Trimming took 0 bases from V and 10 from J, leaving 16 bases between them. This CDR3 spans 15 amino acids. CDR3 coding DNA: TGCAGTGCTAGAGATCAAACAGGGAAGGGGTCACCCCTCCACTTT. Encoded protein: CSARDQTGKGSPLHF.

The CDR3: CASSLAPDRAEAFF. The CDR3 nucleotides are TGTGCCAGCAGCTTAGCTCCGGACAGGGCAGAAGCTTTCTTT. The chain joins TRBV7-2 to TRBJ1-1, with 8 bases aligning to TRBD1. The CDR3 has 14 residues. The V gene end was trimmed by 0 bases and the J gene end by 8 bases; junction bases not matched to a gene: 5. CDR1 is SGHTA and CDR2 is FQGNSA in the germline V gene.

This clonotype was picked up many times. This chain joins TRBV12-3 or TRBV12-4 and TRBJ2-3; 10 bases are a match to TRBD2. The CDR3 has 15 residues. With 6 bases clipped from V and 0 bases from J, the junction kept 3 bases outside the gene matches. CDR3: CASSSLAGSTDTQYF. CDR3 DNA: TGTGCCAGCAGCTCACTAGCGGGGAGCACAGATACGCAGTATTTT.

By sample fraction, this clonotype is medium-sized (0.01 to 0.1%). V usage is TRBV7-3 and J usage is TRBJ2-3; D is possibly TRBD1 (6 bases). This CDR3 comprises 16 residues. Germline assignment: CDR1 SGHTA and CDR2 FQGTGA. Trimming cost V 5 bases and J 1 base, with 16 bases left between them. Here the CDR3 DNA reads TGTGCCAGCAGCCCAGACTGGGGGCGAGGCACAGATACGCAGTATTTT. As protein: CASSPDWGRGTDTQYF.

This clonotype was detected ten times or more. The genes are TRBV4-2 and TRBJ2-3; D not certain. V was clipped by 4 bases and J by 4 bases, with 15 bases between them. The V gene's germline CDR1 is LGHNA and CDR2 YNFKEQ. The CDR3 has 15 amino acids. The CDR3 loop is CASSLSVDTPDTQYF. As DNA, the CDR3 is TGTGCCAGCAGCCTCTCCGTCGACACCCCAGATACGCAGTATTTT.

As regards this clonotype: A clone one base away is much larger, so this may be a read error. Here the CDR3 reads CASSWGDGVEGEAFF. The CDR3 nucleotides are TGTGCCAGCAGTTGGGGGGATGGGGTGGAGGGTGAAGCTTTCTTT. The gene calls are TRBV6-5 and TRBJ1-1; weak D call: TRBD1 (5 bases). The CDR3 length is 15 residues. Trimming pared 4 bases from V and 7 bases from J, leaving 19 bases between. Looked up from germline, CDR1 is MNHEY and CDR2 is SVGAGI.

There are many counts of this clonotype. The chain is built from TRBV5-4 and TRBJ2-1, with D unclear. Germline loops: CDR1 SGHNT, CDR2 YYREEE (reference sequence). Trimming stripped 4 bases from V and 5 bases from J, with 19 bases between. CDR3 size: 16 residues. This CDR3 is CASSPPGPRPHNEQFF. The CDR3 bases are TGTGCCAGCAGCCCTCCCGGACCCAGGCCCCACAATGAGCAGTTCTTC.

This clonotype was recorded many times. The chain employs TRBV7-9 and TRBJ2-1, with TRBD1 matching over 8 bases. CDR1 SEHNR and CDR2 FQNEAQ come from the germline V gene (reference sequence). V lost 4 bases, J lost 7 bases, and 18 bases stayed unmatched. The CDR3 loop spans 18 amino acids. In DNA, the CDR3 is TGTGCCAGCAGCTCGTCCCGGGACAGGCCCGAGACTGGTAATGAGCAGTTCTTC. Amino acid sequence: CASSSSRDRPETGNEQFF.

This clonotype has at least ten counts. The chain is built from TRBV19 and TRBJ1-1; D remains unclear. This CDR3 is built from 14 residues. Germline V gene data show CDR1 as LNHDA and CDR2 as SQIVND (reference sequence). The V end was cut by 5 bases, the J end by 0 bases, with 10 bases between. CDR3 nucleotides: TGTGCCAGTAGTTTGACGGTCATGAACACTGAAGCTTTCTTT. This sequence encodes CASSLTVMNTEAFF.

This clonotype has at least ten counts. This chain connects TRBV3-1 to TRBJ2-3; D may be TRBD1 (6 bases). The CDR3 extends over 14 amino acids. The V end was cut by 4 bases, the J end by 4 bases, with 12 bases between. Germline lookup yields CDR1 LGHDT and CDR2 YNNKEL (reference sequence). This CDR3 is CASSPWTAADTQYF. The CDR3 DNA reads TGTGCCAGCAGCCCCTGGACAGCGGCAGATACGCAGTATTTT.

This clonotype was seen repeatedly, ten times or more. The chain joins TRBV6-4 to TRBJ2-5; 10 positions agree with TRBD2. V shed 4 bases, J shed 1 base, and the junction held 6 bases outside the gene matches. The length of the CDR3 is 16 residues. CDR1 is MRHNA and CDR2 is SNTAGT in the germline V gene. The CDR3 DNA sequence: TGTGCCAGCAGTGCCCTAGCGGGAGCCATCCAAGAGACCCAGTACTTC. It codes for CASSALAGAIQETQYF.

This clonotype was picked up many times. This sequence joins TRBV2 and TRBJ2-7, with TRBD2 as a possible D gene (5 bases). The CDR3 consists of 14 residues. The V end was cut by 5 bases, the J end by 5 bases, with 16 bases between. CDR1 and CDR2 from the germline V gene are SNHLY and FYNNEI. The CDR3 coding sequence is TGTGCCAGCAGTCCTGACCCTACTAGGGACGAGCAGTACTTC. Its protein product is CASSPDPTRDEQYF.

This clonotype was observed at least ten times. The rearrangement joins TRBV5-1 to TRBJ2-7; D is undetermined. Germline CDR1 is SGHRS and CDR2 is YFSETQ. Trimming took 1 base from V and 3 from J, leaving 11 bases between them. The CDR3 spans 14 residues. CDR3 loop: CASSLLAEGYEQYF. The CDR3 DNA follows: TGCGCCAGCAGCTTGTTGGCAGAAGGCTACGAGCAGTACTTC.

This clonotype was counted at least ten times. This sequence joins TRBV12-3 or TRBV12-4 and TRBJ2-1; 7 positions agree with TRBD1. After removal of 2 bases from V and 5 bases from J, the junction contained 15 bases not matched to a gene. The CDR3 covers 18 residues. CDR3 loop: CASSLYPFDRVGDNEQFF. In DNA, the CDR3 is TGTGCCAGCAGTTTATATCCCTTCGACAGGGTAGGTGACAATGAGCAGTTCTTC.

The table lists this clonotype with many counts. Here the CDR3 DNA reads TGTGCCAGCAGTTCTCGGACAGGGTTGGGCTACACCTTC. It yields the protein CASSSRTGLGYTF. This chain joins TRBV12-3 or TRBV12-4 and TRBJ1-2; 8 nucleotides align to TRBD1. J lost 8 bases, V lost 4 bases, and 6 bases had no gene match. The CDR3 is 13 residues long.

The chain's CDR3 is CASSSAGQETQYF. The DNA for the CDR3 is TGTGCCAGCAGTTCGGCGGGGCAAGAGACCCAGTACTTC. The genes are TRBV12-3 or TRBV12-4 and TRBJ2-5, with D possibly being TRBD2 (6 bases). V lost 4 bases to trimming and J lost 2 bases, with 8 bases between them. This CDR3 has 13 residues.

This clonotype occurred many times. This sequence joins TRBV19 and TRBJ1-2; D not certain. CDR1 is LNHDA, CDR2 SQIVND, per germline (reference sequence). Trimming left V 3 bases short and J 2 bases short, with 7 bases between. The CDR3 spans 13 residues. The CDR3 reads CASSIGLNYGYTF. CDR3 nucleotide sequence: TGTGCCAGTAGTATCGGGCTGAACTATGGCTACACCTTC. The variable domain in full, completed from reference TRBV19 and TRBJ1-2, reads DGGITQSPKYLFRKEGQNVTLSCEQNLNHDAMYWYRQDPGQGLRLIYYSQIVNDFQKGDIAEGYSVSREKKESFPLTVTSAQKNPTAFYLCASSIGLNYGYTFGSGTRLTVV.

This clonotype was counted at least ten times. The chain joins TRBV4-2 to TRBJ2-7, with D unclear. CDR1 is LGHNA, CDR2 YNFKEQ, per germline. There are 17 residues in the CDR3. V was pared by 0 bases and J by 2 bases, with 17 bases between. The CDR3 DNA reads as TGTGCCAGCAGCCAAGACGATCCAGCAGGAAGAACCTACGAGCAGTACTTC. It codes for CASSQDDPAGRTYEQYF.

The table lists this clonotype with many counts. The genes are TRBV20-1 and TRBJ1-1, with a tentative D call TRBD1 (5 bases). Trimming took 5 bases from V and 5 from J, leaving 15 bases between them. CDR1 is DFQATT and CDR2 is SNEGSKA in the germline V gene (reference sequence). The CDR3 has 13 residues. This CDR3 reads CSASEWWGTEAFF. DNA for the CDR3: TGCAGTGCTTCCGAGTGGTGGGGGACTGAAGCTTTCTTT.

This clonotype was seen at least ten times. The V and J genes are TRBV4-1 and TRBJ1-3; D is ambiguous. This CDR3 is 16 amino acids long. V gave up 3 bases and J gave up 2 bases, with 14 bases separating them. Germline values: CDR1 MGHRA, CDR2 YSYEKL. In DNA form, the CDR3 reads TGCGCCAGCAGCCAGGGTCAACAATGGACTGGAAACACCATATATTTT. It specifies CASSQGQQWTGNTIYF.

DNA for the CDR3: TGTGCCAGCAGCTTGGCGTCGGGTGAGCAGTTCTTC. This sequence encodes CASSLASGEQFF. The chain recombines TRBV5-6 with TRBJ2-1; no firm D call. Germline lookup yields CDR1 SGHDT and CDR2 YYEEEE. V was pared by 0 bases and J by 9 bases, with 7 bases between. The CDR3 is 12 amino acids.

This clonotype was detected ten times or more. The genes are TRBV7-3 and TRBJ1-2, with 7 bases lining up with TRBD1. CDR1 and CDR2 from the germline V gene are SGHTA and FQGTGA. The CDR3 covers 15 residues. The J segment lost 4 bases and the V segment lost 5 bases, leaving 10 bases of the junction unmatched. The DNA for the CDR3 is TGTGCCAGCAGCCCAACAGGGGCGTCGGGCTATGGCTACACCTTC. The encoded protein is CASSPTGASGYGYTF.

This clonotype has a count of ten or more. This sequence joins TRBV5-4 and TRBJ1-1; the D gene is possibly TRBD1 (5 bases). The CDR3 runs 16 residues. In germline, CDR1 is SGHNT, CDR2 YYREEE (reference sequence). The V end lost 6 bases, the J end lost 0 bases, and 18 bases lay between the germline ends. The CDR3, as DNA: TGTGCCAGCACCTATGACAGTTCACCCCTGAACACTGAAGCTTTCTTT. Translating it yields CASTYDSSPLNTEAFF.

The chain links TRBV2 to TRBJ2-7, with D hard to call. The germline V and J ends were trimmed by 8 bases and 3 bases, with 8 bases remaining between them. Germline loops: CDR1 SNHLY, CDR2 FYNNEI. CDR3 size: 11 residues. CDR3 loop: CASSVVYEQYV. The CDR3 bases are TGTGCCAGCTCGGTGGTCTACGAGCAGTACGTC.